This T cell receptor beta chain was captured by sequencing in a study of T-cell memory formation after mild COVID-19. Overall study: Among the donors, TCR clusters were largely specific to each donor.

The study, taken as a whole, reports: The second-wave clones peaking on day 37 were not confirmed as SARS-CoV-2-specific. There was a balanced CD4/CD8 profile in clones contracting day 15 to 85, and later expanders leaned CD4+. Contracting CD4+ clones sat mainly in CM and EM; CD8+ in EMRA.

TCRdb processed the 5' RACE reads anew with MiXCR; each CDR3 protein has one entry. The table shows 200,000 to 300,000 distinct CDR3 sequences, with 15% occurring only once. This clonotype showed up just a few times. No antigen is known for it. The V gene end was trimmed by 2 bases and the J gene end by 6 bases; junction bases not matched to a gene: 21. CDR3 length: 19 amino acids. The germline V gene has CDR1 MGHRA and CDR2 YSYEKL. This rearrangement joins TRBV4-1 to TRBJ2-7, with 8 bases identical to TRBD2. This receptor was taken from an adult woman who had mild COVID-19 (a few samples of this study predate the infection). Cell type and time point are not known. The material sequenced was PBMCs or a T cell subset sorted from them (not recorded which). The CDR3 DNA sequence: TGCGCCAGCAGCCAAAAACCTTCCGGGACTAGAAAGGTCTGGCTCGAGCAGTACTTC. Translated, it gives CASSQKPSGTRKVWLEQYF.